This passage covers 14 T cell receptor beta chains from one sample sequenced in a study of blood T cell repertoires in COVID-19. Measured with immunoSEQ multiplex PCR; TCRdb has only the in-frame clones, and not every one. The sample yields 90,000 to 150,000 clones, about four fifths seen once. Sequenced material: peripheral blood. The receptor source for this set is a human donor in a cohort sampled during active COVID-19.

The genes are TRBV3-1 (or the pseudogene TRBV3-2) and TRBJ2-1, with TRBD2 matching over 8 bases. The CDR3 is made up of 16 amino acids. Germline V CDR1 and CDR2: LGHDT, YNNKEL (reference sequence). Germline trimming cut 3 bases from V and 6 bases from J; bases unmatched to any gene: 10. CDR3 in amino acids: CASSQVGLAGFNEQFF. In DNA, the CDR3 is TGTGCCAGCAGCCAGGTCGGCCTAGCGGGTTTCAATGAGCAGTTCTTC.

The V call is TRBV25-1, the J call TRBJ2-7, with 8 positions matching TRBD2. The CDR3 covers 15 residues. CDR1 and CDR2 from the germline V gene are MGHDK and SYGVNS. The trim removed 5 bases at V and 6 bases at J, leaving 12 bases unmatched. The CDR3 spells CASSKGDGGRTEQYF. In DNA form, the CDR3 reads TGTGCCAGCAGTAAAGGGGACGGCGGGAGGACCGAGCAGTACTTC.

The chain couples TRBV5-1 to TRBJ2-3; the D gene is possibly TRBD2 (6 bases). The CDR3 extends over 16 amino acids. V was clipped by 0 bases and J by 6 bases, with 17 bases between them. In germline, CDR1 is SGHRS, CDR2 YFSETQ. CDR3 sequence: CASSLAGGQIQDTQYF. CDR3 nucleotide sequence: TGCGCCAGCAGCTTGGCCGGAGGGCAGATTCAGGATACGCAGTATTTT.

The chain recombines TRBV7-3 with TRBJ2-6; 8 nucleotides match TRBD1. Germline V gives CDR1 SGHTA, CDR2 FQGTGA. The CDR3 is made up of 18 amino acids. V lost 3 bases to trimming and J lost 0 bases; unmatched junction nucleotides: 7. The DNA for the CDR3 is TGTGCCAGCAGCTTTCAGGGGGCCTTGGACTCTGGGGCCAACGTCCTGACTTTC. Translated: CASSFQGALDSGANVLTF.

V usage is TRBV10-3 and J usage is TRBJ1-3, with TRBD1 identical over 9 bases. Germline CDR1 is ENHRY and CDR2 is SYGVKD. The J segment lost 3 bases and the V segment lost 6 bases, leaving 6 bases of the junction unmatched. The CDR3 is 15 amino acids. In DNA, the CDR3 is TGTGCCATCAGCGGGACAGGGCTTTTTGGAAACACCATATATTTT. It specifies CAISGTGLFGNTIYF.

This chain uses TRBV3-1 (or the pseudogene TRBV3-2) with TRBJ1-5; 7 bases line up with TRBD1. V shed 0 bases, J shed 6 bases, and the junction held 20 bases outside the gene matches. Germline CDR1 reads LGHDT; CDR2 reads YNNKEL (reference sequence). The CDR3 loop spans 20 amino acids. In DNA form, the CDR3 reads TGTGCCAGCAGCCAAGATAGTGGGGACAGTGCAAGAAGCATTCTTCAGCCCCAGCATTTT. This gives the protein CASSQDSGDSARSILQPQHF.

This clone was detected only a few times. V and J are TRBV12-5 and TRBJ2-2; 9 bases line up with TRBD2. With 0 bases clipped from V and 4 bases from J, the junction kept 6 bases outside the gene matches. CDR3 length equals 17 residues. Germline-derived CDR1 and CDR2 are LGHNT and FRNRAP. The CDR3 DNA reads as TGTGCTAGTGGTTTGGTAAAGGCAGCGGGAGGCACCGGGGAGCTGTTTTTT. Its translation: CASGLVKAAGGTGELFF.

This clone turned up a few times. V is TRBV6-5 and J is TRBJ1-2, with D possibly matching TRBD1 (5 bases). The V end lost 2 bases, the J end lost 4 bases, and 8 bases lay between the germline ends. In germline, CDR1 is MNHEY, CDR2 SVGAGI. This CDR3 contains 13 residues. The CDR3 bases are TGTGCCAGCAGTTACACGGGGGGCTATGGCTACACCTTC. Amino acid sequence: CASSYTGGYGYTF.

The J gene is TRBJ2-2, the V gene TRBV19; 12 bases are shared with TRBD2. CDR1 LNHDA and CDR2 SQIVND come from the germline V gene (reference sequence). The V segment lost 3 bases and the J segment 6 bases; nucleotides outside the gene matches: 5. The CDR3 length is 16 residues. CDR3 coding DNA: TGTGCCAGTAGTATCCGACTAGCGGGAGTCGCCGGGGAGCTGTTTTTT. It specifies CASSIRLAGVAGELFF.

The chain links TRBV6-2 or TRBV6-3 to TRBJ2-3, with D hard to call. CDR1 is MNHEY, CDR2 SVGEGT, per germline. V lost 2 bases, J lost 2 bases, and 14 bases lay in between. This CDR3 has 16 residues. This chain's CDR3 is CASSYDPGKNTDTQYF. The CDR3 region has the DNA TGTGCCAGCAGTTACGATCCAGGAAAAAACACAGATACGCAGTATTTT.

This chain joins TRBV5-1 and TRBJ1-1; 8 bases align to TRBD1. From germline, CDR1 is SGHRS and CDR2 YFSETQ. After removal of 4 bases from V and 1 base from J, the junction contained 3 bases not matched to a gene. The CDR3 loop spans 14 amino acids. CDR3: CASSTDRANTEAFF. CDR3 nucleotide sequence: TGCGCCAGCAGCACGGACAGGGCGAACACTGAAGCTTTCTTT. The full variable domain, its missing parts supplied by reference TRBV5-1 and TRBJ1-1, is KAGVTQTPRYLIKTRGQQVTLSCSPISGHRSVSWYQQTPGQGLQFLFEYFSETQRNKGNFPGRFSGRQFSNSRSEMNVSTLELGDSALYLCASSTDRANTEAFFGQGTRLTVV.

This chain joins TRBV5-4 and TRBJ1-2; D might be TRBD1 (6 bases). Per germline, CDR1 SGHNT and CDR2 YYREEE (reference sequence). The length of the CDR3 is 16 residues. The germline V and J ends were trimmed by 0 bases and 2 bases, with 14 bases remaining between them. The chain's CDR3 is CASSLGAARGNYGYTF. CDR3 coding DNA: TGTGCCAGCAGCTTGGGGGCCGCCAGGGGCAACTATGGCTACACCTTC.

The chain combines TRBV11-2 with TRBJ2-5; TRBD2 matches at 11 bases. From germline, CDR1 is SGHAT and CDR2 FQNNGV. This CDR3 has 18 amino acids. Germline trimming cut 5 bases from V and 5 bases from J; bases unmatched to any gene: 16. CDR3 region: CASSPNPLIAGGRETQYF. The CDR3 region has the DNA TGTGCCAGCAGCCCAAACCCGCTCATAGCGGGGGGGCGGGAGACCCAGTACTTC.

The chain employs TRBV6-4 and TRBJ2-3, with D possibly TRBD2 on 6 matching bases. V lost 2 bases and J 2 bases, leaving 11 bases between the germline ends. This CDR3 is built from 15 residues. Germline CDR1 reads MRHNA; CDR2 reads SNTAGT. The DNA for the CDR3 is TGTGCCAGCAGTGACGGGCAGGGACTCACAGATACGCAGTATTTT. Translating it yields CASSDGQGLTDTQYF.